This TCR beta chain was sequenced in a study of beta chain features in type 1 diabetes. Note on this clone: Antigen: not known. This same CDR3 is encoded by further DNA sequences in the sample.

Regarding the study as a whole: A pattern of fewer insertions and more deletions at VDJ junctions was seen in type 1 diabetes patients. Type 1 diabetes patients had moderately but significantly shorter TCRB CDR3s in all four CD4+ subsets.

One heparinised blood draw averaging roughly 120 mL was given by each donor. Sequenced material consisted of expressed TCRB transcripts (all of the isolated RNA was reverse transcribed). The repertoire was sequenced with immunoSEQ multiplex PCR; TCRdb's copy has only in-frame clones and lacks some. The sample yields around 140,000 clones, around 9% seen once. Germline V lookup: CDR1 SGHNT, CDR2 YYREEE (reference sequence). Trimming took 2 bases from V and 6 from J, leaving 9 bases between them. The CDR3 totals 12 residues. The chain couples TRBV5-4 to TRBJ2-7, with D hard to call. The specimen sequenced was central memory CD4+ T cells from blood. The TCR originated in a man younger than 45 with type 1 diabetes. The CDR3 loop is CASSLSEAEQYF. The CDR3 coding sequence is TGTGCCAGCAGCTTATCCGAAGCCGAGCAGTACTTC.